The 26 T cell receptor beta chains below were found in one sample sequenced in a study of lymphopenia after photon versus proton radiotherapy. Profiled with immunoSEQ multiplex PCR; TCRdb holds only in-frame clones, not every one. The table has some 55,000 clones, around 87% seen once. The source was peripheral blood, collected from a patient treated with photon-based radiotherapy. These receptors originate from a man aged 40-49 years with gastric cancer.

This clone was seen only once. The chain has TRBV7-9 and TRBJ1-2, with 7 bases lining up with TRBD1. V shed 0 bases and J 4 bases; nucleotides not matched to a gene: 8. Germline lookup yields CDR1 SEHNR and CDR2 FQNEAQ (reference sequence). CDR3 size: 16 residues. CDR3: CASSLASGGSGYGYTF. Here the CDR3 DNA reads TGTGCCAGCAGCTTAGCCTCAGGGGGTTCGGGCTATGGCTACACCTTC.

The V call is TRBV6-5, the J call TRBJ2-2, with 7 bases identical to TRBD1. Losses at the gene ends were 5 bases for V and 3 bases for J; bases not matched to a gene: 6. The germline gives CDR1 MNHEY, CDR2 SVGAGI. This CDR3 has 15 residues. The CDR3 nucleotides read TGTGCCAGCAGTCCGAGGGGGCTCGACACCGGGGAGCTGTTTTTT. It is translated as CASSPRGLDTGELFF.

This clone was seen a few times. The CDR3 coding sequence is TGTGCCAGCAGCTTAGATAACCTCTTCGACCCTGGGGCCAACGTCCTGACTTTC. Protein: CASSLDNLFDPGANVLTF. V is TRBV11-2 and J is TRBJ2-6; no definite D call. V lost 0 bases to trimming and J lost 2 bases, with 14 bases between them. This CDR3 has 18 residues. From germline, CDR1 is SGHAT and CDR2 FQNNGV. Using reference TRBV11-2 and TRBJ2-6 for the parts outside the CDR3, the full variable domain is EAGVAQSPRYKIIEKRQSVAFWCNPISGHATLYWYQQILGQGPKLLIQFQNNGVVDDSQLPKDRFSAERLKGVDSTLKIQPAKLEDSAVYLCASSLDNLFDPGANVLTFGAGSRLTVL.

This clone was observed once. The chain carries TRBV6-1 and TRBJ1-5, with TRBD1 as a possible D gene (5 bases). The CDR3 runs 13 residues. V was shortened by 0 bases and J by 15 bases, with 15 bases between the two germline ends. CDR1 and CDR2 (germline): MNHNS, SASEGT. Here the CDR3 DNA reads TGTGCCAGCAGTGAAGCGTTGGACATTCTGGGGCATTTT. This translates into CASSEALDILGHF.

The CDR3 nucleotides are TGCGCCAGCAGCCAATCAGACAGTTCTAGCACAGATACGCAGTATTTT. Its translation is CASSQSDSSSTDTQYF. The chain has TRBV4-1 and TRBJ2-3; weak D call: TRBD1 (5 bases). The CDR3 totals 16 residues. Trimming cost V 2 bases and J 0 bases, with 12 bases left between them. From germline, CDR1 is MGHRA and CDR2 YSYEKL.

The chain links TRBV5-8 to TRBJ1-5, with 10 positions matching TRBD1. V was pared by 6 bases and J by 7 bases, with 10 bases of the junction left unmatched. This CDR3 is built from 15 residues. The germline CDR1 and CDR2 sequences are SGHTS and YDEGEE. The CDR3 loop is CASNSGQGGYQPQHF. The DNA of the CDR3 is TGTGCCAGCAACTCCGGACAGGGGGGATACCAGCCCCAGCATTTT. Variable domain in full (rest from reference TRBV5-8 and TRBJ1-5): EAGVTQSPTHLIKTRGQQATLRCSPISGHTSVYWYQQALGLGLQFLLWYDEGEERNRGNFPPRFSGRQFPNYSSELNVNALELEDSALYLCASNSGQGGYQPQHFGDGTRLSIL.

This sequence joins TRBV5-6 and TRBJ2-5, with TRBD1 matching over 7 bases. CDR3 length: 15 residues. Germline V gene sequence: CDR1 SGHDT, CDR2 YYEEEE. J gave up 2 bases and V 1 base, and 5 bases lay outside the gene matches. The CDR3 sequence is CASSLRGPLQETQYF. CDR3 in DNA: TGTGCCAGCAGCTTGAGGGGGCCCCTGCAAGAGACCCAGTACTTC.

The rearrangement uses TRBV15 and TRBJ1-4; D not resolved. The CDR3 is made up of 14 amino acids. Trimming pared 3 bases from V and 2 bases from J, leaving 7 bases between. Germline values: CDR1 LNHNV, CDR2 YYDKDF (reference sequence). CDR3 residues: CATSSGRTNEKLFF. The CDR3 DNA reads TGTGCCACCAGCAGTGGCAGGACTAATGAAAAACTGTTTTTT.

The chain combines TRBV19 with TRBJ2-1, with 9 bases identical to TRBD2. The trim removed 5 bases at V and 4 bases at J, leaving 12 bases unmatched. The CDR3 covers 17 residues. CDR1 is LNHDA, CDR2 SQIVND, per germline (reference sequence). The DNA of the CDR3 is TGTGCCAGTAGTGAATCGGACTGGCTAGCGGGGTACAATGAGCAGTTCTTC. The encoded protein is CASSESDWLAGYNEQFF.

This chain uses TRBV5-4 with TRBJ2-5, with 8 nucleotides matching TRBD1. The CDR3 loop spans 14 amino acids. Per the germline V gene, CDR1 is SGHNT and CDR2 is YYREEE (reference sequence). V dropped 7 bases and J dropped 2; count of bases not matched to a gene: 7. The CDR3 reads CASRTTGGQETQYF. The CDR3 bases are TGTGCCAGCCGTACCACAGGGGGGCAAGAGACCCAGTACTTC.

This clone was counted a single time. The genes are TRBV27 and TRBJ2-2; 7 bases agree with TRBD2. The V and J ends lost 0 bases and 4 bases, in that order; junction bases with no gene match: 8. This CDR3 is built from 17 residues. The V gene's germline CDR1 is MNHEY and CDR2 SMNVEV (reference sequence). The CDR3 protein is CASSLSSGAWSTGELFF. The DNA of the CDR3 is TGTGCCAGCAGTTTATCCAGCGGGGCGTGGAGCACCGGGGAGCTGTTTTTT.

The chain links TRBV30 to TRBJ1-3, with no clear D. Germline CDR1 is GTSNPN and CDR2 is SVGIG (reference sequence). The ends were cut back, 3 bases at V and 0 bases at J, with 12 bases in the middle. The CDR3 runs to 15 residues. The CDR3 reads CAWSGQRYSGNTIYF. The CDR3 bases are TGTGCCTGGAGCGGGCAGCGTTACTCTGGAAACACCATATATTTT.

The rearrangement uses TRBV4-1 and TRBJ1-5; possible D gene TRBD1, 6 bases. Germline V gene sequence: CDR1 MGHRA, CDR2 YSYEKL. V was cut by 1 base and J by 2 bases, with 12 bases left in between. This CDR3 comprises 16 residues. The CDR3 nucleotides read TGCGCCAGCAGCCAAGTGGGGGGGCGAGGCAATCAGCCCCAGCATTTT. This sequence encodes CASSQVGGRGNQPQHF.

The chain joins TRBV30 to TRBJ1-6, with D perhaps TRBD1 (5 bases). Between the trimmed V and J ends, which lost 5 bases and 5 bases, there was a span of 7 bases. The CDR3 length is 12 residues. Looked up from germline, CDR1 is GTSNPN and CDR2 is SVGIG (reference sequence). The CDR3 nucleotides read TGTGCCTGGGGGACGGATAATTCACCCCTCCACTTT. Its translation: CAWGTDNSPLHF.

The chain uses TRBV5-4 and TRBJ1-1; D is uncertain. The CDR3 runs 13 residues. CDR1 is SGHNT, CDR2 YYREEE, per germline (reference sequence). V lost 4 bases to trimming and J lost 11 bases, with 18 bases between them. CDR3 nucleotide sequence: TGTGCCAGCAGCACCCCGGGCCTCAATCTTGCTTTCTTT. It translates to CASSTPGLNLAFF.

The V call is TRBV5-6, the J call TRBJ2-3; 10 bases agree with TRBD2. Germline assignment: CDR1 SGHDT and CDR2 YYEEEE. CDR3 size: 17 residues. J gave up 0 bases and V 4 bases, and 8 bases lay outside the gene matches. The DNA of the CDR3 is TGTGCCAGCAGCCCACAAACTAGCGGGGTTAGCACAGATACGCAGTATTTT. This translates into CASSPQTSGVSTDTQYF.

Comment on this clone: Sequence at one end of the junction differs from germline and may be a read error. The chain is built from TRBV5-5 and TRBJ2-2; weak D call: TRBD2 (5 bases). Germline V gives CDR1 SGHKS, CDR2 YYEKEE (reference sequence). The CDR3 consists of 17 residues. The CDR3 coding sequence is TGTGCCAGCAGCTTGGGCCGCGGGCAGCGAAACACCGGGGAGCTGCTTTTT. Protein product: CASSLGRGQRNTGELLF.

The chain joins TRBV7-3 to TRBJ2-1; D unresolved. Trimming took off 2 bases at V and 1 base at J, with 9 bases between the two ends. Germline-derived CDR1 and CDR2 are SGHTA and FQGTGA. This CDR3 region has 15 residues. The DNA of the CDR3 is TGTGCCAGCAGCTTATCGGGCGGTTCCTACAATGAGCAGTTCTTC. It codes for CASSLSGGSYNEQFF. Based on the CDR3 plus reference TRBV7-3 and TRBJ2-1, the full variable domain is GAGVSQTPSNKVTEKGKYVELRCDPISGHTALYWYRQSLGQGPEFLIYFQGTGAADDSGLPNDRFFAVRPEGSVSTLKIQRTERGDSAVYLCASSLSGGSYNEQFFGPGTRLTVL.

This chain connects TRBV7-3 to TRBJ1-2; a possible D gene is TRBD1 (6 bases). V dropped 2 bases and J dropped 1 base, with 11 bases sitting between them. The CDR3 is 15 amino acids. Germline V lookup: CDR1 SGHTA, CDR2 FQGTGA. DNA of the CDR3: TGTGCCAGCAGCTTAGCCGAGGACAGTAACTATGGCTACACCTTC. Its translation is CASSLAEDSNYGYTF.

The chain has TRBV7-6 and TRBJ2-2; a weak D match, TRBD2 (5 bases). CDR1 is SGHVS and CDR2 is FNYEAQ in the germline V gene. V was pared by 5 bases and J by 1 base, with 14 bases between. The CDR3 is 16 residues long. The CDR3 spells CASSPRGLGNTGELFF. In DNA, the CDR3 is TGTGCCAGCAGCCCCCGCGGGTTAGGGAACACCGGGGAGCTGTTTTTT.

J is TRBJ1-1 and V is TRBV6-5; D gene uncertain. V gave up 6 bases and J gave up 1 base, with 15 bases separating them. CDR3 length: 15 residues. Germline V gives CDR1 MNHEY, CDR2 SVGAGI. The CDR3 region has the DNA TGTGCCAGCAGGCGGGTGGACTACGGGAACACTGAAGCTTTCTTT. Its translation: CASRRVDYGNTEAFF.

The chain uses TRBV19 and TRBJ2-1; D gene uncertain. This CDR3 is 16 amino acids long. Trimming stripped 5 bases from V and 7 bases from J, with 21 bases between. Germline V gene lookup returns CDR1 LNHDA and CDR2 SQIVND (reference sequence). This CDR3 is CASSVHRGRPFNEQFF. In DNA, the CDR3 is TGTGCCAGTAGTGTACACAGAGGCAGGCCTTTTAATGAGCAGTTCTTC.

As DNA, the CDR3 is TGTGCCAGTAGTATCCTCAGGAGTCCCAATCAGCCCCAGCATTTT. Translating it yields CASSILRSPNQPQHF. The gene calls are TRBV19 and TRBJ1-5, with D hard to call. Germline V gives CDR1 LNHDA, CDR2 SQIVND (reference sequence). The CDR3 is made up of 15 amino acids. V lost 3 bases, J lost 3 bases, and 12 bases lay in between.

This clone showed up just a few times. V and J are TRBV6-1 and TRBJ2-2; 13 bases are shared with TRBD2. This CDR3 is built from 13 residues. Germline assignment: CDR1 MNHNS and CDR2 SASEGT. The trim removed 3 bases at V and 16 bases at J, leaving 5 bases unmatched. The CDR3 DNA is TGTGCCAGCAGTGATCGACTAGCGGGGGGCCAGTTTTTT. Translation: CASSDRLAGGQFF.

This chain uses TRBV6-1 with TRBJ1-6; D unclear. V was clipped by 4 bases and J by 10 bases, with 8 bases between them. This CDR3 comprises 12 residues. Per the germline V gene, CDR1 is MNHNS and CDR2 is SASEGT. The CDR3 nucleotides read TGTGCCAGCAGTGCCTCGGGATCACCCCTCCACTTT. Amino acid sequence: CASSASGSPLHF.

The V and J genes are TRBV7-3 and TRBJ2-3; 7 positions match TRBD1. Trimming at V came to 5 bases and at J to 2 bases, leaving 7 bases not matched to a gene. The CDR3 loop spans 15 amino acids. Germline V gives CDR1 SGHTA, CDR2 FQGTGA. This CDR3 is CASSDSTGSTDTQYF. The CDR3 nucleotides read TGTGCCAGCAGCGATTCGACAGGGTCCACAGATACGCAGTATTTT.